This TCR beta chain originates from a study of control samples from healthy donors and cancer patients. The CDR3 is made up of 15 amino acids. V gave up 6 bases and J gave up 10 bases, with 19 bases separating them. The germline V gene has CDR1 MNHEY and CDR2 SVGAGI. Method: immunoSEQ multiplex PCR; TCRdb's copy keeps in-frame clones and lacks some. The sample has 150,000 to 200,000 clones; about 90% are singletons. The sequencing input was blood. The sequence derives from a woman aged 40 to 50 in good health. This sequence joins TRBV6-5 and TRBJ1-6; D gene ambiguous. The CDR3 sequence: CASSRTDRGESPLHF. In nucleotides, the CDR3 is TGTGCCAGCAGCCGGACGGATCGGGGAGAATCACCCCTCCACTTT.